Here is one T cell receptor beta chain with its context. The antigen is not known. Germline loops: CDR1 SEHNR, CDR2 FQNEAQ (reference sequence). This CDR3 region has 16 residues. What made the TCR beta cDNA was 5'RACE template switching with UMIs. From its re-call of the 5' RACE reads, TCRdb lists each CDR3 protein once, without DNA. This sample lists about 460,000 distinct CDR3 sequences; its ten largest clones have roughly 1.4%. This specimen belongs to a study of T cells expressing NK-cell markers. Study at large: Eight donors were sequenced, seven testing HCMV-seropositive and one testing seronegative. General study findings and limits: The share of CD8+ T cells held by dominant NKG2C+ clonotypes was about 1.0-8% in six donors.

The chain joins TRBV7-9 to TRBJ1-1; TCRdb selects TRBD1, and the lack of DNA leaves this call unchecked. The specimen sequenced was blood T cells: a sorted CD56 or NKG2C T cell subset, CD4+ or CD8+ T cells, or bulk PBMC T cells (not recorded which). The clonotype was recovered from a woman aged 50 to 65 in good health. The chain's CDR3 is CASSSYLGRLNTEAFF. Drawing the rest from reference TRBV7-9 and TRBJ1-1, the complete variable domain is DTGVSQNPRHKITKRGQNVTFRCDPISEHNRLYWYRQTLGQGPEFLTYFQNEAQLEKSRLLSDRFSAERPKGSFSTLEIQRTEQGDSAMYLCASSSYLGRLNTEAFFGQGTRLTVV.